One T cell receptor beta chain is described in this entry. The data were obtained in a study of Ad26.COV2.S vaccination and SARS-CoV-2 variants. V shed 3 bases and J shed 2 bases, with 12 bases lying between them. The CDR3 loop spans 15 amino acids. CDR1 is SGHRS, CDR2 YFSETQ, per germline. Libraries were prepared by immunoSEQ multiplex PCR; TCRdb keeps only in-frame clonotypes and omits some of them. The sample has approximately 300,000 clones, 85% to 90% seen once. The treatment: 15 to 20 received Ad26.COV2.S at low or high dose, single or two shots; five or six received placebo; per-sample allocation not given. Vaccine and placebo recipients were sampled on day 63 after the first injection. An Ad26 vector was used to express Wuhan-strain SARS-CoV-2 spike as the vaccine.

The chain carries TRBV5-1 and TRBJ2-1; perhaps D is TRBD1 or TRBD2 (5 bases each). The TCR sequence derives from a person between 18 and 65 years old who received the Ad26.COV2.S COVID-19 vaccine or a placebo. The source was peripheral blood, collected in a trial of Ad26.COV2.S vaccine versus placebo. This CDR3 reads CASSWDLPTYNEQFF. CDR3 nucleotide sequence: TGCGCCAGCAGCTGGGACCTCCCAACCTACAATGAGCAGTTCTTC.